This T cell receptor (beta chain) was obtained from a study of T-cell memory formation after mild COVID-19. The study's findings and limits: Later expanders leaned toward CD4+, whereas clones contracting from day 15 to 85 were balanced CD4/CD8. Confirmation of SARS-CoV-2 specificity was lacking for second-wave clones peaking day 37. Researchers report contracting CD4+ clones mostly in CM and EM, with CD8+ clones in EMRA.

This clonotype occurred a few times. What it recognizes is unknown. The CDR3 spans 16 residues. From germline, CDR1 is SGHAT and CDR2 FQDESV (reference sequence). V shed 2 bases and J 2 bases; nucleotides not matched to a gene: 6. TCR alpha and TCR beta cDNA libraries with sample barcodes and UMIs came from 5'RACE using constant-segment primers. MiXCR, run by TCRdb on the 5' RACE reads, gives a single entry per CDR3 protein. The sample has 50,000 or so distinct CDR3 sequences; over 8.5% are singletons. Sequences were obtained from PBMCs or a T cell subset sorted from them (not recorded which). The receptor comes from an adult woman who had mild COVID-19 (a few samples of this study predate the infection). Cell type and time point are not known. The chain couples TRBV11-1 to TRBJ2-7; 10 bases match TRBD2. CDR3 sequence: CASSLTSTSGAYEQYF. CDR3 sequence (DNA): TGTGCCAGCAGCTTAACGTCTACTAGCGGGGCCTACGAGCAGTACTTC.